The present T cell receptor (beta chain) was sequenced within a study of blood T cell repertoires in COVID-19. Per the study methods: Amplified reference gene primers provided the basis for estimating nucleated cell counts. Method: immunoSEQ multiplex PCR; TCRdb's copy keeps in-frame clones and lacks some. V and J calls and clone size follow that table, whereas D and trimming were derived from the DNA. The data hold 150,000 to 200,000 clones, with more than 75% observed a single time. Seattle participants joined during active infection and were tracked over time. This clone was counted a few times. This TCR was recovered from a woman aged 70-85 years with COVID-19, enrolled during active disease. Material for sequencing was peripheral blood.

CDR3 loop: CASSLVNRAEAFF. The CDR3 DNA reads TGTGCCAGCAGCTTAGTGAACAGGGCTGAAGCTTTCTTT. J is TRBJ1-1 and V is TRBV11-3, with D possibly being TRBD1 (6 bases). This CDR3 has 13 residues. Germline CDR1 and CDR2: SGHNT and YENEEA. The V end was cut by 1 base, the J end by 6 bases, with 9 bases between.